This TCR beta chain was profiled in a study of blood T cells in healthy people across ages. Overall study findings and caveats: Reliance upon unsorted PBMCs precluded definitive naive versus antigen-experienced comparison. Comparison with aged donors showed that long-lived donors had more naive CD4+ cells and higher diversity.

CDR3 size: 12 residues. Sample-barcoded 5' priming and a J-beta primer mix drove a second PCR of 7 to 11 cycles. TCRdb called the 5' RACE reads again in MiXCR, with one record for every CDR3 protein. The sample shows 650,000 to 800,000 distinct CDR3 sequences, 40% to 50% of them seen only once. At least 5.5 micrograms of total RNA were extracted per sample. About this clonotype itself: Its cognate antigen is unknown. One end of the junction varies from germline; a read error may be responsible.

This sequence originates from a man in his sixties in good health. Sequenced: blood. The chain links TRBV12-3 or TRBV12-4 to TRBJ2-3, with D hard to call. The CDR3 spells CASSRVGDTEYF. The CDR3 DNA reads as TGTGCCAGCAGTCGTGTAGGAGATACGGAGTATTTT.